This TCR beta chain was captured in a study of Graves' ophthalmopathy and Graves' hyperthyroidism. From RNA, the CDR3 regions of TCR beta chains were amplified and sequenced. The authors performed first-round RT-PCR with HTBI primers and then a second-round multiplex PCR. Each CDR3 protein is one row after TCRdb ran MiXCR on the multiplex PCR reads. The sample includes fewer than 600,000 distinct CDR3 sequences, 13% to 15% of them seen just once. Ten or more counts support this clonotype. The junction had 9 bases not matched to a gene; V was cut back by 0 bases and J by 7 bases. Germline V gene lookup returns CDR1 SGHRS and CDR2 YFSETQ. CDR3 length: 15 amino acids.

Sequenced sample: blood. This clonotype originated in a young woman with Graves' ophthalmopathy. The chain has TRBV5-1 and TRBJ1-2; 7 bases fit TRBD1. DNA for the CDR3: TGCGCCAGCAGCTTGGCCTCAGGGGGAGTGAGTGGCTACACCTTC. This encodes CASSLASGGVSGYTF.